The subject of this entry is one T cell receptor beta chain. The antigen is not known. PCR involved 60 Vbeta and 13 Jbeta primers. Here immunoSEQ multiplex PCR was the method, and the copy in TCRdb shows in-frame clones only, minus some. The repertoire holds under 200,000 clones, with about three quarters as singletons. Losses at the gene ends were 2 bases for V and 4 bases for J; bases not matched to a gene: 10. This CDR3 has 16 amino acids. CDR1 is SGHTA, CDR2 FQGNSA, per germline. The data stem from a study of cytomegalovirus exposure and HLA in healthy donors. Study results and caveats: Reports showed the classifier diagnosing cytomegalovirus status with high specificity and sensitivity. There were about 160 TCR beta chains listed as cytomegalovirus-associated.

The donors (healthy individuals) were bone marrow donors. Donors were nominally healthy when sampled, though unrecorded immune exposures were likely. Sequencing was done on a sample of PBMCs. This sequence was found in a woman in her thirties or forties in good health and CMV-seropositive. This sequence joins TRBV7-2 and TRBJ2-7; 8 bases are a match to TRBD2. CDR3: CASSLQVGLAGYEQYF. The CDR3 region has the DNA TGTGCCAGCAGCTTACAGGTTGGCCTAGCGGGTTACGAGCAGTACTTC. The full variable domain, rest sourced from reference TRBV7-2 and TRBJ2-7, is GAGVSQSPSNKVTEKGKDVELRCDPISGHTALYWYRQSLGQGLEFLIYFQGNSAPDKSGLPSDRFSAERTGGSVSTLTIQRTQQEDSAVYLCASSLQVGLAGYEQYFGPGTRLTVT.